This T cell receptor (beta chain) was captured by sequencing in a study of Ad26.COV2.S vaccination and SARS-CoV-2 variants. General study findings and limits: Placebo and vaccine recipients had non-spike TCR breadth that was similar.

This CDR3 region has 15 residues. V lost 0 bases and J lost 6; bases outside the gene matches: 6. CDR1 and CDR2 from the germline V gene are SGHDT and YYEEEE. As to treatment: approximately 18 received Ad26.COV2.S at low or high dose, single or two shots; about 5 received placebo; per-sample allocation not given. It was on day 63 after the first vaccine or placebo injection that samples were taken. The table came from immunoSEQ multiplex PCR; TCRdb's copy has only in-frame clones and leaves some out. This table has roughly 350,000 clones, about 88% appearing once. Points on this clone: Antigen unknown.

The source material was peripheral blood, sampled in a trial of Ad26.COV2.S vaccine versus placebo. The rearrangement uses TRBV5-6 and TRBJ1-5; 7 bases fit TRBD1. This receptor was obtained from a person aged 18-65 years who received the Ad26.COV2.S COVID-19 vaccine or a placebo. The DNA for the CDR3 is TGTGCCAGCAGCTTGGGTTACAGGGGAGGTCAGCCCCAGCATTTT. It specifies CASSLGYRGGQPQHF.